This T cell receptor beta chain was retrieved from a study of T cell repertoires in cytomegalovirus infection. A remark on this clonotype: The antigen is not known.

TCRdb reprocessed the reads via MiXCR and lists one record per CDR3 protein. This repertoire shows fewer than 900,000 distinct CDR3 sequences, almost 30% found once; its top ten account for about 12%. The CDR3 runs 14 residues. The V segment lost 1 base and the J segment 9 bases; nucleotides outside the gene matches: 6. Germline-derived CDR1 and CDR2 are SGHRS and YFSETQ. The receptor comes from a human donor in good health (CMV status not recorded). Some clones in this sample may be carry-over from other donors' samples. The chain couples TRBV5-1 to TRBJ1-1; 10 bases are a match to TRBD1. The sequences come from cultured CD8+ T cells from PBMCs, collected from culture after CMV antigen stimulation. DNA of the CDR3: TGCGCCAGCAGCTTGTGGCAGGACAGGGGGAAAGCTTTCTTT. Translated: CASSLWQDRGKAFF.